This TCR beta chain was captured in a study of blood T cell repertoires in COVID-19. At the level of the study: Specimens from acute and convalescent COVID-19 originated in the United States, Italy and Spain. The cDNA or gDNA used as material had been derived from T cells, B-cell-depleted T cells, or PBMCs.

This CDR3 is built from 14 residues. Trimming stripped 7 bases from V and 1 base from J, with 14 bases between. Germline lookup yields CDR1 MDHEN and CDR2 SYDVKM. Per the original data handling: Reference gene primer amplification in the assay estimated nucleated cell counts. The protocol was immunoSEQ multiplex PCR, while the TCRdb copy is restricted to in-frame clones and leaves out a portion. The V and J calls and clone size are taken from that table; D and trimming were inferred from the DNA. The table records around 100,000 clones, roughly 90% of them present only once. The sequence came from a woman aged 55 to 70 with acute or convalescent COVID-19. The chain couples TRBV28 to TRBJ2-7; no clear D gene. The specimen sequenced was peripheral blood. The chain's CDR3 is CASITSRPSYEQYF. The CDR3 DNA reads TGTGCCAGCATTACAAGCAGGCCTTCCTACGAGCAGTACTTC. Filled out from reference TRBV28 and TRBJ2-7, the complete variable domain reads DVKVTQSSRYLVKRTGEKVFLECVQDMDHENMFWYRQDPGLGLRLIYFSYDVKMKEKGDIPEGYSVSREKKERFSLILESASTNQTSMYLCASITSRPSYEQYFGPGTRLTVT.